The sequence of this T cell receptor beta chain was determined in a study of T cells in Graves' hyperthyroidism and ophthalmopathy. In its sample, this clonotype was seen many times. The CDR3 totals 16 residues. V dropped 3 bases and J dropped 8 bases, with 22 bases sitting between them. Germline V gene sequence: CDR1 LGHNT, CDR2 FRNRAP. Disease duration under 2 months; hyperthyroidism patients were aged 18 to 65. Using more than 7.5 ml of fresh peripheral blood, PBMCs were prepared. Using RNA transcripts as the source, TCR beta CDR3 regions were amplified. Using the HTBI primer set, a first-round RT-PCR was run on the TCR CDR3. Via MiXCR, TCRdb re-called the multiplex PCR reads, giving one row per CDR3 protein. Of about 580,000 distinct CDR3 sequences detected, approximately 13% appear once; the ten largest clones hold less than 6%.

V usage is TRBV12-5 and J usage is TRBJ1-2; D might be TRBD1 (5 bases). The sample was blood. The source of this sequence is a woman aged 30 to 39 with Graves' hyperthyroidism that later progressed to Graves' ophthalmopathy. The CDR3, as DNA: TGTGCTAGTGGTTTACCGCCGGCGGGACCGCATCTGGGCTACACCTTC. Translated, it gives CASGLPPAGPHLGYTF. The whole variable domain, remainder taken from reference TRBV12-5 and TRBJ1-2, is DARVTQTPRHKVTEMGQEVTMRCQPILGHNTVFWYRQTMMQGLELLAYFRNRAPLDDSGMPKDRFSAEMPDATLATLKIQPSEPRDSAVYFCASGLPPAGPHLGYTFGSGTRLTVV.